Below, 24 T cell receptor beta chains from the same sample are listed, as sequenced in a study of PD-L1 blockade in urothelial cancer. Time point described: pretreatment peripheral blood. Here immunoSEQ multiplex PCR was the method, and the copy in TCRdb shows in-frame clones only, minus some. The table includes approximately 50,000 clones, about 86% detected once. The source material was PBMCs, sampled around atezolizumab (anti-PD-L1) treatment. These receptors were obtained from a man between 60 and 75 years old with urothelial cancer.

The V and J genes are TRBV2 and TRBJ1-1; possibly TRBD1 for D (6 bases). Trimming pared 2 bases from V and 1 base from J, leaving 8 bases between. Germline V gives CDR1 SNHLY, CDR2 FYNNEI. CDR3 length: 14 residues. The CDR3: CASSETGTNTEAFF. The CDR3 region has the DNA TGTGCCAGCAGTGAAACAGGGACGAACACTGAAGCTTTCTTT.

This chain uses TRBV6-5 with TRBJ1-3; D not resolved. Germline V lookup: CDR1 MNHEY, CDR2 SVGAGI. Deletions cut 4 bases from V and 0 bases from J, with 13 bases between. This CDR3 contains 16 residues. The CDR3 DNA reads TGTGCCAGCAGTTTGAACCCGGGTCTCTCTGGAAACACCATATATTTT. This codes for CASSLNPGLSGNTIYF.

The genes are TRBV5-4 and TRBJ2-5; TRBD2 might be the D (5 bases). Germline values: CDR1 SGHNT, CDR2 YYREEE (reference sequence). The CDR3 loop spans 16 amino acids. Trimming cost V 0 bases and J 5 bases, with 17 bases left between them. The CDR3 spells CASSLVGVPTRETQYF. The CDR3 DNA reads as TGTGCCAGCAGCTTGGTCGGGGTACCCACCCGGGAGACCCAGTACTTC.

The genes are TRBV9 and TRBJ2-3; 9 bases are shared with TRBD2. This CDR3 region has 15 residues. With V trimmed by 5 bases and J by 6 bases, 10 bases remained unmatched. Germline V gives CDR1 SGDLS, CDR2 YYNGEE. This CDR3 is CASSLLNSGSDTQYF. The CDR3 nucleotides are TGTGCCAGCAGTCTCCTAAATAGCGGGAGTGATACGCAGTATTTT.

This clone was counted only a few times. Here the CDR3 reads CASSTRTAPTEAFF. The CDR3 DNA is TGTGCCAGCAGCACCCGGACAGCACCCACTGAAGCTTTCTTT. The chain has TRBV5-4 and TRBJ1-1; tentatively, D is TRBD1 (6 bases). Germline V gene sequence: CDR1 SGHNT, CDR2 YYREEE (reference sequence). CDR3 length: 14 amino acids. Trimming pared 4 bases from V and 4 bases from J, leaving 14 bases between.

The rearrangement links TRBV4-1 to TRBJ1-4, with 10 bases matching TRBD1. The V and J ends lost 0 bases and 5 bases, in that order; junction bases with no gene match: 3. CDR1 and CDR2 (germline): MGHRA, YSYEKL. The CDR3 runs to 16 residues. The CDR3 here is CASSQEPGQGNEKLFF. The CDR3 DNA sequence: TGCGCCAGCAGCCAAGAACCGGGACAGGGGAATGAAAAACTGTTTTTT.

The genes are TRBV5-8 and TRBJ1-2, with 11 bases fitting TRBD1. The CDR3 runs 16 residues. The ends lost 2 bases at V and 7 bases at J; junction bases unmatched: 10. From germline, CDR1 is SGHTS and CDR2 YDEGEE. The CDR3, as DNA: TGTGCCAGCAGCTTATCCGGGACAGGGGGGTCGGGTGGCTACACCTTC. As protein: CASSLSGTGGSGGYTF. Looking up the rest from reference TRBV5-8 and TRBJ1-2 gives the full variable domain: EAGVTQSPTHLIKTRGQQATLRCSPISGHTSVYWYQQALGLGLQFLLWYDEGEERNRGNFPPRFSGRQFPNYSSELNVNALELEDSALYLCASSLSGTGGSGGYTFGSGTRLTVV.

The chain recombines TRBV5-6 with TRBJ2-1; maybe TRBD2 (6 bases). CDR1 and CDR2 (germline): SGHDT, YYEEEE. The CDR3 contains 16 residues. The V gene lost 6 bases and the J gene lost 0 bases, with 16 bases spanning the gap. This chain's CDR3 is CASTLNPGLSYNEQFF. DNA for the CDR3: TGTGCCAGCACCCTAAACCCGGGACTCTCCTACAATGAGCAGTTCTTC.

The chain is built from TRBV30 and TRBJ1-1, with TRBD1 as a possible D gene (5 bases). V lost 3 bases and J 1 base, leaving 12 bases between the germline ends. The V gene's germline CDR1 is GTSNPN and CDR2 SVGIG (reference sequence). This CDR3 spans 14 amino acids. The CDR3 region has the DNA TGTGCCTGGAGCGCGTGGGGGGGGAACACTGAAGCTTTCTTT. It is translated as CAWSAWGGNTEAFF.

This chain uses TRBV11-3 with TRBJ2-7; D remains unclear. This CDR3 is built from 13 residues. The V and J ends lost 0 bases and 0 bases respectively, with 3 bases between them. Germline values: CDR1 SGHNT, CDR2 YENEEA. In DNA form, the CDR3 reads TGTGCCAGCAGCTTAGACGGCTCCTACGAGCAGTACTTC. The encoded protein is CASSLDGSYEQYF.

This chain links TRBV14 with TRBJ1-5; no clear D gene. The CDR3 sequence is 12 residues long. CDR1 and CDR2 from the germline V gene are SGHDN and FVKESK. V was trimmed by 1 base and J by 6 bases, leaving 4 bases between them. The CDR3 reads CASSQGVQPQHF. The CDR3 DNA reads TGTGCCAGCAGCCAAGGAGTTCAGCCCCAGCATTTT. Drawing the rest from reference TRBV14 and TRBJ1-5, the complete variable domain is EAGVTQFPSHSVIEKGQTVTLRCDPISGHDNLYWYRRVMGKEIKFLLHFVKESKQDESGMPNNRFLAERTGGTYSTLKVQPAELEDSGVYFCASSQGVQPQHFGDGTRLSIL.

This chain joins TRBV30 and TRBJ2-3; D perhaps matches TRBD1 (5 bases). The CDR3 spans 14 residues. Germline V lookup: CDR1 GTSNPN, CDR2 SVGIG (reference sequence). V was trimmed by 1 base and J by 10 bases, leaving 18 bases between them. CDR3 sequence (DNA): TGTGCCTGGAGTGGGGGATTCCCAGGGCCGGCGCAGTATTTT. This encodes CAWSGGFPGPAQYF.

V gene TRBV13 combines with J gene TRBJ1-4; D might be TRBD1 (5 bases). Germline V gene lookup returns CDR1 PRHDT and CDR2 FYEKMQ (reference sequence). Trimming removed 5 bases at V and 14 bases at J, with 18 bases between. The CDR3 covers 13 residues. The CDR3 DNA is TGTGCCAGCAGCCCAAACAGAGGCCGGGGGCTGTTTTTT. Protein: CASSPNRGRGLFF.

CDR3 coding DNA: TGCGCCAGCAGCCAGAGTATCTCAGGGGACACTGACTATGGCTACACCTTC. Translated, it gives CASSQSISGDTDYGYTF. The chain carries TRBV4-3 and TRBJ1-2, with D tentatively TRBD1 (6 bases). There are 17 residues in the CDR3. Germline assignment: CDR1 LGHNA and CDR2 YSLEER. Trimming stripped 3 bases from V and 3 bases from J, with 20 bases between.

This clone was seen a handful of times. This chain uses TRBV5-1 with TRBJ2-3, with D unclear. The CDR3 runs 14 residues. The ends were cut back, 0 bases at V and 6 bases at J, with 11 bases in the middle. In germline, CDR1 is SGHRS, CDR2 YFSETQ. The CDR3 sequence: CASSLARSDDTQYF. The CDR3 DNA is TGCGCCAGCAGCTTGGCGCGATCCGATGATACGCAGTATTTT.

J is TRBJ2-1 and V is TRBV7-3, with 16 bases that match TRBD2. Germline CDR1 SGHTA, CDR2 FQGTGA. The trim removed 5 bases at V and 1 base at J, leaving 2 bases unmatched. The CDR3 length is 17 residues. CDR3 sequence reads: CASSGTSGGASYNEQFF. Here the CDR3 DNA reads TGTGCCAGCAGCGGGACTAGCGGGGGGGCGTCCTACAATGAGCAGTTCTTC.

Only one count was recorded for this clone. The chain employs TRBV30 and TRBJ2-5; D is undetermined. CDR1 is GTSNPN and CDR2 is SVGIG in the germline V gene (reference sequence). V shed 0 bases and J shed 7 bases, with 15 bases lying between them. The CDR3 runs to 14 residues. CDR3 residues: CAWSVSGGTGTQYF. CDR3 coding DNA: TGTGCCTGGAGTGTATCTGGCGGCACGGGGACCCAGTACTTC.

The CDR3 region has the DNA TGTGCCAGCAGCCTCCAAGGAACGGGGACTGGAAACACCATATATTTT. It translates to CASSLQGTGTGNTIYF. V and J are TRBV7-2 and TRBJ1-3; D unclear. Germline values: CDR1 SGHTA, CDR2 FQGNSA. The CDR3 contains 16 residues. V was cut by 5 bases and J by 2 bases, with 16 bases left in between.

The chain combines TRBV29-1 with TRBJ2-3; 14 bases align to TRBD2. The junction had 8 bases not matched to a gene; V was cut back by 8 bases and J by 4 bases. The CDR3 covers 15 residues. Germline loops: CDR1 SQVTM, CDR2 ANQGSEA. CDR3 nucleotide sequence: TGCAGCTTATCGGGACTAGCGGGAGTGTCAGATACGCAGTATTTT. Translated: CSLSGLAGVSDTQYF.

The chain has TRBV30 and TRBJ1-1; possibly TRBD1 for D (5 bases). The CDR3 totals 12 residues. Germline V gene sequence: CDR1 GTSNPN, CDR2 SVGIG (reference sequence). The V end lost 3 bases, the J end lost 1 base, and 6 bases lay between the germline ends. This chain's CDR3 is CAWRGRNTEAFF. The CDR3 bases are TGTGCCTGGAGGGGGCGGAACACTGAAGCTTTCTTT.

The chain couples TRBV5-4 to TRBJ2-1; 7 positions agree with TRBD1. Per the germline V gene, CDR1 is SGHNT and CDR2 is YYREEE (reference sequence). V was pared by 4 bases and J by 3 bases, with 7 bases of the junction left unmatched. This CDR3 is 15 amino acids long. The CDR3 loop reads CASSPGQTNYNEQFF. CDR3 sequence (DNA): TGTGCCAGCAGCCCGGGACAGACCAACTACAATGAGCAGTTCTTC.

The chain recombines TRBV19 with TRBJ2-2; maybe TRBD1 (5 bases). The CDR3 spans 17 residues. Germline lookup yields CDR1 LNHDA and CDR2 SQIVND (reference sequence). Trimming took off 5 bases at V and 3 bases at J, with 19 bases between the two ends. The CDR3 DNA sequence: TGTGCCAGTAGTCTCCGCGGACATTTAAGGGACACCGGGGAGCTGTTTTTT. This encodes CASSLRGHLRDTGELFF.

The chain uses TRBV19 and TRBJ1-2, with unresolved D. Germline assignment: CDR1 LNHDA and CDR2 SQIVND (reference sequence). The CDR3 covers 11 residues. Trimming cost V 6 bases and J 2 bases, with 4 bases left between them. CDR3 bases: TGTGCCAGTAGAGAGAACTATGGCTACACCTTC. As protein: CASRENYGYTF.

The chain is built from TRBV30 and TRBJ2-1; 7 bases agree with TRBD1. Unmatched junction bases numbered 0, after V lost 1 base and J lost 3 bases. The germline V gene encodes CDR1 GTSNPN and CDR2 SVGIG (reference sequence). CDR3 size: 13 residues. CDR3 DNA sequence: TGTGCCTGGAGTGGGGACAGCTACAATGAGCAGTTCTTC. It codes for CAWSGDSYNEQFF.